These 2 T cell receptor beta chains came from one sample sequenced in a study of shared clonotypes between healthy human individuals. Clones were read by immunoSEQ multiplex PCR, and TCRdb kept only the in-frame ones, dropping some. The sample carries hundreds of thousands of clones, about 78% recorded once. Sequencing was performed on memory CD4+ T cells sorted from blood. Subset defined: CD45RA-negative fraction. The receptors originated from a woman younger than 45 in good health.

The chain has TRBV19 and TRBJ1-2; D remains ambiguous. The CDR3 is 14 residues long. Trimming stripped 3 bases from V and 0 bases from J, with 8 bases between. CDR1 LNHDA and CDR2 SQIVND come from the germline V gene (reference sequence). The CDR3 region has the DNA TGTGCCAGTAGTATTGATAGAACTAACTATGGCTACACCTTC. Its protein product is CASSIDRTNYGYTF.

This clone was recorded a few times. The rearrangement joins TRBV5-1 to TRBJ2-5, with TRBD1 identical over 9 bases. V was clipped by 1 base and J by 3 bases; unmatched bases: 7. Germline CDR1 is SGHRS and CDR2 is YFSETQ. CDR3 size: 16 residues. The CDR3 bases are TGCGCCAGCAGCTTGCCGGGGACAGGGAGGGAAGAGACCCAGTACTTC. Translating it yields CASSLPGTGREETQYF.